The 9 T cell receptor beta chains below come from one sample, sequenced in a study of CD8 T cells in Susac syndrome. Reverse transcription used roughly 0.45 to 1 ug RNA and random hexamers. TCRdb reprocessed the immunoSEQ multiplex PCR reads via MiXCR and lists one record per CDR3 protein. The table has 150,000 to 200,000 distinct CDR3 sequences, 85% to 95% seen once. The sequenced material came from CD4+ T cells from PBMCs. The receptors stem from a human donor with multiple sclerosis.

The chain is built from TRBV5-4 and TRBJ2-2, with D maybe TRBD2 (6 bases). Germline V gives CDR1 SGHNT, CDR2 YYREEE (reference sequence). Between the trimmed V and J ends, which lost 4 bases and 5 bases, there was a span of 15 bases. This CDR3 is 15 amino acids long. CDR3 DNA: TGTGCCAGCAGCCGGGACTCCCGAGAGACCGGGGAGCTGTTTTTT. It yields the protein CASSRDSRETGELFF.

Only one count was recorded for this clonotype. V and J are TRBV5-4 and TRBJ2-3; D call uncertain. CDR3 length: 16 amino acids. V was pared by 1 base and J by 0 bases, with 12 bases between. CDR1 SGHNT and CDR2 YYREEE come from the germline V gene (reference sequence). CDR3 loop: CASSLRSAVSTDTQYF. The CDR3 DNA sequence: TGTGCCAGCAGCTTGAGGTCGGCGGTTAGCACAGATACGCAGTATTTT.

V and J are TRBV5-1 and TRBJ2-5, with D possibly being TRBD1 (5 bases). Germline CDR1 SGHRS, CDR2 YFSETQ. The CDR3 consists of 14 residues. Trimming took 4 bases from V and 1 from J, leaving 11 bases between them. CDR3 DNA sequence: TGCGCCAGCAGCCCTGATGACAGCCAAGAGACCCAGTACTTC. Protein: CASSPDDSQETQYF. The variable domain in full, completed from reference TRBV5-1 and TRBJ2-5, reads KAGVTQTPRYLIKTRGQQVTLSCSPISGHRSVSWYQQTPGQGLQFLFEYFSETQRNKGNFPGRFSGRQFSNSRSEMNVSTLELGDSALYLCASSPDDSQETQYFGPGTRLLVL.

This chain links TRBV12-3 or TRBV12-4 with TRBJ2-3, with 12 bases lining up with TRBD2. The ends lost 4 bases at V and 5 bases at J; junction bases unmatched: 10. This CDR3 comprises 17 residues. The CDR3 here is CASSSRTSGERVDTQYF. The CDR3 nucleotides are TGTGCCAGCAGTTCACGGACTAGCGGGGAACGGGTAGATACGCAGTATTTT.

The chain couples TRBV12-3 or TRBV12-4 to TRBJ2-3; 12 nucleotides line up with TRBD2. J lost 2 bases, V lost 0 bases, and 6 bases had no gene match. CDR3 length: 18 residues. CDR3 bases: TGTGCCAGCAGTTTAGCGGGGACTAGCGGGTACTCCACAGATACGCAGTATTTT. It translates to CASSLAGTSGYSTDTQYF.

The J gene is TRBJ1-1, the V gene TRBV20-1; D is possibly TRBD1 (5 bases). Trimming shortened V by 6 bases and J by 0 bases, and 14 bases separated the two germline ends. Germline V gives CDR1 DFQATT, CDR2 SNEGSKA (reference sequence). This CDR3 has 14 amino acids. Here the CDR3 DNA reads TGCAGTGCAATGGAGGGGACTATGAACACTGAAGCTTTCTTT. Encoded protein: CSAMEGTMNTEAFF.

The chain combines TRBV5-1 with TRBJ1-1, with 11 bases matching TRBD1. The length of the CDR3 is 16 residues. Germline V lookup: CDR1 SGHRS, CDR2 YFSETQ. The trim removed 0 bases at V and 7 bases at J, leaving 8 bases unmatched. The CDR3, as DNA: TGCGCCAGCAGCTTGGGGACAGGGGGCTTTCGGAATGAAGCTTTCTTT. As protein: CASSLGTGGFRNEAFF.

The J gene is TRBJ2-1, the V gene TRBV5-1, with D maybe TRBD2 (5 bases). Looked up from germline, CDR1 is SGHRS and CDR2 is YFSETQ. Deletions cut 3 bases from V and 7 bases from J, with 8 bases between. The CDR3 runs 12 residues. The CDR3 reads CASSSERNEQFF. In DNA, the CDR3 is TGCGCCAGCAGCTCCGAGCGGAATGAGCAGTTCTTC.

The chain employs TRBV3-1 and TRBJ2-5; TRBD2 is a possible D gene (5 bases). Germline V CDR1 and CDR2: LGHDT, YNNKEL (reference sequence). The CDR3 is 15 amino acids. The V gene lost 3 bases and the J gene lost 5 bases, with 16 bases spanning the gap. In DNA, the CDR3 is TGTGCCAGCAGCCAGAGGTACGAGCCTAGCGAGACCCAGTACTTC. It codes for CASSQRYEPSETQYF.